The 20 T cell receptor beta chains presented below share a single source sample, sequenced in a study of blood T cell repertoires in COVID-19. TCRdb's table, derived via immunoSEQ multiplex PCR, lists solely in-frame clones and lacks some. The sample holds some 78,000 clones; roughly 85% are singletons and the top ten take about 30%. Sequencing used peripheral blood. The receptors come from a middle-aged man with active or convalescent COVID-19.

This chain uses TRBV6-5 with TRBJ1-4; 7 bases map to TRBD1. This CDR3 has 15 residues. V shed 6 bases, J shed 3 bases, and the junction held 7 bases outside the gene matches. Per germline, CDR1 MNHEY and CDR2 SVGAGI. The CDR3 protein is CASRAAGGANEKLFF. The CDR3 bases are TGTGCCAGCAGAGCAGCAGGGGGAGCTAATGAAAAACTGTTTTTT.

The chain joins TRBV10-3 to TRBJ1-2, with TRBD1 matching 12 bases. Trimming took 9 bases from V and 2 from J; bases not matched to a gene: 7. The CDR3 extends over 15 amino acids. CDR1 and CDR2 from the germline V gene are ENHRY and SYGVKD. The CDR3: CAIMEGTGGNYGYTF. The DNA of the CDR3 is TGTGCCATTATGGAGGGGACAGGGGGCAACTATGGCTACACCTTC.

CDR3 loop: CASSLVGGGSPLHF. The CDR3 coding sequence is TGTGCCAGCAGCCTGGTGGGGGGTGGTTCACCCCTCCACTTT. This chain joins TRBV6-5 and TRBJ1-6; D might be TRBD1 (5 bases). Germline loops: CDR1 MNHEY, CDR2 SVGAGI. CDR3 length equals 14 residues. Between the trimmed V and J ends, which lost 6 bases and 9 bases, there was a span of 15 bases.

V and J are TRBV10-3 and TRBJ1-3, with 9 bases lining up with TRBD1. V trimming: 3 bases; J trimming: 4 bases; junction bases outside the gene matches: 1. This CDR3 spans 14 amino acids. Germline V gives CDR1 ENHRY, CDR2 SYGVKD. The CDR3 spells CAISDGQGGNTIYF. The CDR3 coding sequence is TGTGCCATCAGTGATGGACAGGGGGGAAACACCATATATTTT.

CDR3 sequence reads: CASSLGDYGYTF. For the CDR3, the DNA is TGTGCCAGCAGCCTAGGTGACTATGGCTACACCTTC. This chain joins TRBV6-5 and TRBJ1-2, with unresolved D. CDR1 MNHEY and CDR2 SVGAGI come from the germline V gene. The CDR3 spans 12 residues. Between the trimmed V and J ends, which lost 6 bases and 3 bases, there was a span of 8 bases.

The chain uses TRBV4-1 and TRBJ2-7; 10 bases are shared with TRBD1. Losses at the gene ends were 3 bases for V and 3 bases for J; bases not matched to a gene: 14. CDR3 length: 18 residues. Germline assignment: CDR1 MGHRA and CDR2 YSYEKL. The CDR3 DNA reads TGCGCCAGCAGCCAGGACAGGGGGATATTTCAGGGGTACTACGAGCAGTACTTC. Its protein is CASSQDRGIFQGYYEQYF.

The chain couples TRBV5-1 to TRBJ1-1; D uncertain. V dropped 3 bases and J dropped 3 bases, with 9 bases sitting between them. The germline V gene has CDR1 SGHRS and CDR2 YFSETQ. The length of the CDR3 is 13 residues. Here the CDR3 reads CASSSREDTEAFF. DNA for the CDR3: TGCGCCAGCAGCTCTAGGGAGGACACTGAAGCTTTCTTT. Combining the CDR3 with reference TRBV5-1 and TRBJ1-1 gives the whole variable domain KAGVTQTPRYLIKTRGQQVTLSCSPISGHRSVSWYQQTPGQGLQFLFEYFSETQRNKGNFPGRFSGRQFSNSRSEMNVSTLELGDSALYLCASSSREDTEAFFGQGTRLTVV.

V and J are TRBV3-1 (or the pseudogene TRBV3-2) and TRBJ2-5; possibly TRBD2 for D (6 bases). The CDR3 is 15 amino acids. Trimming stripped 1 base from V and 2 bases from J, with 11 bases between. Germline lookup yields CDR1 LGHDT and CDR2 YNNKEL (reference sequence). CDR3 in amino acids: CASSQGGAGQETQYF. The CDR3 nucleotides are TGTGCCAGCAGCCAAGGAGGGGCGGGGCAAGAGACCCAGTACTTC.

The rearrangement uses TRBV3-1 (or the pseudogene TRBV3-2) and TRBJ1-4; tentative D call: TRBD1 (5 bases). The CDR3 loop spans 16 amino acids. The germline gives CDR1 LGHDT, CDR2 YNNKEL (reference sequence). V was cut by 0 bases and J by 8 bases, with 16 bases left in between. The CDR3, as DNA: TGTGCCAGCAGCCAAGATGGTTTCAGGGTTGGGGAAAAACTGTTTTTT. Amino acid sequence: CASSQDGFRVGEKLFF.

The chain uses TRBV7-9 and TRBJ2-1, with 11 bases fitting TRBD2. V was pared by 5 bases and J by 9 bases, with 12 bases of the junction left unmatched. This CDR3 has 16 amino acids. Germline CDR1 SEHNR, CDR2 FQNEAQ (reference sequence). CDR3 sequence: CASSHSGRALRGEQFF. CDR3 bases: TGTGCCAGCAGCCATAGCGGGAGGGCGTTACGAGGTGAGCAGTTCTTC.

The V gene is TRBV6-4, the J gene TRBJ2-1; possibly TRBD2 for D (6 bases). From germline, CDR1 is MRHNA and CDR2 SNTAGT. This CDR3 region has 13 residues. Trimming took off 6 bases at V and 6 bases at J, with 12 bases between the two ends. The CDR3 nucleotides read TGTGCCAGCAGCAGGGACTCCGGCAATGAGCAGTTCTTC. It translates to CASSRDSGNEQFF.

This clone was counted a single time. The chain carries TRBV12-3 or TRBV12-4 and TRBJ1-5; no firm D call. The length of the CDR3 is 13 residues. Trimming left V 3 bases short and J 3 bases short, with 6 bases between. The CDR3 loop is CASSLAVNQPQHF. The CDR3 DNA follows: TGTGCCAGCAGTTTGGCAGTCAATCAGCCCCAGCATTTT.

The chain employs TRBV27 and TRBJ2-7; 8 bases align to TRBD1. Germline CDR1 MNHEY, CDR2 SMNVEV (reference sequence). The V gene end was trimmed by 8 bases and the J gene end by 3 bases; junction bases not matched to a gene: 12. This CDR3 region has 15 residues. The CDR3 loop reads CASGNSRGPFYEQYF. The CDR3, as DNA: TGTGCCAGCGGCAACTCCAGGGGGCCATTCTACGAGCAGTACTTC.

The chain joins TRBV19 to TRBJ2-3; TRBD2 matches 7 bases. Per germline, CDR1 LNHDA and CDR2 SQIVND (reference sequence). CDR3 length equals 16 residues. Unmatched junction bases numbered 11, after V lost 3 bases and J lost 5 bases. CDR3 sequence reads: CASSIATSTSQDTQYF. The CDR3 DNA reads TGTGCCAGTAGTATCGCAACGTCGACTAGCCAAGATACGCAGTATTTT.

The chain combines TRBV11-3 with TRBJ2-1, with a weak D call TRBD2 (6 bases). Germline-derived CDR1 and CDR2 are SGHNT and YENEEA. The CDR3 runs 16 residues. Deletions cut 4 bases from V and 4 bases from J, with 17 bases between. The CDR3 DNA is TGTGCCAGCAGCTCTCGGGGGAGTACCAAGTACAATGAGCAGTTCTTC. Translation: CASSSRGSTKYNEQFF.

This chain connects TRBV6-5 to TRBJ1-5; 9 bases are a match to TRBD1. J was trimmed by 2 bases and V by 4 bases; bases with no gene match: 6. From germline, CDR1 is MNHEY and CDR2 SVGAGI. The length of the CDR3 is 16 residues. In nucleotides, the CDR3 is TGTGCCAGCAGTTTAAGGACAGGGGAGGGCAATCAGCCCCAGCATTTT. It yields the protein CASSLRTGEGNQPQHF.

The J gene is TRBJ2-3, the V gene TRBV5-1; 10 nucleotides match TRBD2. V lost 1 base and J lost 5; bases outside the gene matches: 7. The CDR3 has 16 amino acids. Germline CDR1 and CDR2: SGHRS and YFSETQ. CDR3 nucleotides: TGCGCCAGCAGCTTGACGGTAGCGGGAGGAATAGATACGCAGTATTTT. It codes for CASSLTVAGGIDTQYF. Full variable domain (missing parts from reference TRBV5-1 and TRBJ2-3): KAGVTQTPRYLIKTRGQQVTLSCSPISGHRSVSWYQQTPGQGLQFLFEYFSETQRNKGNFPGRFSGRQFSNSRSEMNVSTLELGDSALYLCASSLTVAGGIDTQYFGPGTRLTVL.

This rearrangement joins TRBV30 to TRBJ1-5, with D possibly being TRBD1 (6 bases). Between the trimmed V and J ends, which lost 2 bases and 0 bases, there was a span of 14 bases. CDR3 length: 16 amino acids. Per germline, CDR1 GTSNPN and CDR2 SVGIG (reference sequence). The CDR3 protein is CAWSLGGRPSNQPQHF. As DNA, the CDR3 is TGTGCCTGGAGTCTAGGGGGACGTCCTAGCAATCAGCCCCAGCATTTT.

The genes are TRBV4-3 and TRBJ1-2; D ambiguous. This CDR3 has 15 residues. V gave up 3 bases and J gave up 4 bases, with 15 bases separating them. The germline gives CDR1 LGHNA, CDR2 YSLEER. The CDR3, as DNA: TGCGCCAGCAGCCAGTCCTCCGCAGGTGCCTATGGCTACACCTTC. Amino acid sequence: CASSQSSAGAYGYTF.

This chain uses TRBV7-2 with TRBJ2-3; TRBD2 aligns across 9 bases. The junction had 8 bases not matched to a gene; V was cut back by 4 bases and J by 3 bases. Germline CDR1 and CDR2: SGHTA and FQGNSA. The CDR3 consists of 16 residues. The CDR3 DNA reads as TGTGCCAGCAGCTCTTTCGTGGCGGGGGGGACAGATACGCAGTATTTT. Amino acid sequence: CASSSFVAGGTDTQYF.